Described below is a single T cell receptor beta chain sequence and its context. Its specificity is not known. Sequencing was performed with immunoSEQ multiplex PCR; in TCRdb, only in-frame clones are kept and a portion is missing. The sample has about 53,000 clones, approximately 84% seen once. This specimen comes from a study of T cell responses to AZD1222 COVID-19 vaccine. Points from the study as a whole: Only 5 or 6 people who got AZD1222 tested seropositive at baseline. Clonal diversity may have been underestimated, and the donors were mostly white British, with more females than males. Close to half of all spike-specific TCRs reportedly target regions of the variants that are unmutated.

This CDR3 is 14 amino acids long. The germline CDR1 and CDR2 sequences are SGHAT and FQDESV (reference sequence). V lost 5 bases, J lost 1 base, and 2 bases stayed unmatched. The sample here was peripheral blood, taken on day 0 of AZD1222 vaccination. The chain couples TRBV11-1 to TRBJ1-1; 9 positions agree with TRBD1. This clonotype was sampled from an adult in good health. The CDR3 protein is CASSVDRGNTEAFF. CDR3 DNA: TGTGCCAGCAGCGTGGACAGGGGGAACACTGAAGCTTTCTTT.